This T cell receptor (beta chain) was captured in a study of shared clonotypes between healthy human individuals. Terminally differentiated effector memory CD45RA+ cells were excluded from the naive CD8 cells, which were CD45RO-negative and positively selected for CCR7. The germline CDR1 and CDR2 sequences are SGHAT and FQNNGV. The CDR3 has 17 residues. Germline trimming cut 5 bases from V and 4 bases from J; bases unmatched to any gene: 7. This clone was seen once. The antigen is not known. It was across several immunoSEQ plates that each subset's genomic DNA was evenly split. Repertoires were generated with immunoSEQ multiplex PCR, while TCRdb's copy carries only in-frame clones and drops some. Of hundreds of thousands of clones listed, about 96% are singletons. Study findings and constraints: Generation of non-shared clonotypes was less probable than generation of clonotypes shared by all four donors. Only blood underwent sampling, and tissue repertoires likely differ.

This clonotype was sampled from a woman in her twenties or thirties in good health. Sequenced sample: naive CD8+ T cells sorted from blood. The chain recombines TRBV11-2 with TRBJ2-1; 14 nucleotides align to TRBD2. The DNA for the CDR3 is TGTGCCAGCAGCCTACTGGGGACTAGCGGGGGTTACAATGAGCAGTTCTTC. It is translated as CASSLLGTSGGYNEQFF. The complete variable domain, with remaining parts taken from reference TRBV11-2 and TRBJ2-1, reads EAGVAQSPRYKIIEKRQSVAFWCNPISGHATLYWYQQILGQGPKLLIQFQNNGVVDDSQLPKDRFSAERLKGVDSTLKIQPAKLEDSAVYLCASSLLGTSGGYNEQFFGPGTRLTVL.